These T cell receptor beta chains were read from a single sample in a study of blood T cell repertoires in COVID-19. Clones were sequenced by immunoSEQ multiplex PCR, and TCRdb holds only the in-frame ones, with some missing. This table has 250,000 to 300,000 clones, 88% appearing once. Sequencing was performed on PBMCs or T cells enriched from blood (not recorded which). The receptors originated from a woman aged 55-70 years in a cohort exposed to, infected with or recovered from COVID-19 (not recorded which). The CDR3 runs from the conserved cysteine through the conserved F or W.

CDR3 length | J gene | V gene | CDR3 protein
14 | TRBJ1-6 | TRBV19 | CASSPRQGDSPLHF
14 | TRBJ2-4 | TRBV2 | CASSEGGGRISQYF
18 | TRBJ2-1 | TRBV7-4 | CASSLEPAGGPSYNEQFF
14 | TRBJ1-3 | TRBV7-2 | CASSPRGYGNTIYF
15 | TRBJ1-5 | TRBV27 | CASSPGALGNQPQHF
14 | TRBJ2-1 | TRBV18 | CASSRTVGGNEQFF
15 | TRBJ2-1 | TRBV7-9 | CASSAREGLNNEQFF
15 | TRBJ2-7 | TRBV5-4 | CASSLSGTGIYEQYF
14 | TRBJ2-1 | TRBV19 | CATSRGATYNEQFF
14 | TRBJ2-7 | TRBV4-2 | CASSLRGQSYEQYF
14 | TRBJ1-1 | TRBV6-5 | CASSFGQGNTEAFF
14 | TRBJ2-3 | TRBV5-1 | CASSLLRGTDTQYF
16 | TRBJ2-1 | TRBV7-3 | CASSLTAGSGYNEQFF
13 | TRBJ2-7 | TRBV20-1 | CSASWDRSYEQYF
15 | TRBJ1-1 | TRBV18 | CASSPPTGKNTEAFF
16 | TRBJ1-4 | TRBV28 | CASSLQGAGENEKLFF
18 | TRBJ1-6 | TRBV30 | CAWRRDRLTSSYNSPLHF
13 | TRBJ2-5 | TRBV21-1 | CASGLAGVETQYF
14 | TRBJ1-2 | TRBV6-2/TRBV6-3 | CASSYSDTGYGYTF
16 | TRBJ2-1 | TRBV14 | CASSRQGTSGIVEQFF
15 | TRBJ2-1 | TRBV5-1 | CASRRLAGGHNEQFF
12 | TRBJ1-1 | TRBV12-3/TRBV12-4 | CASSTGYTEAFF
14 | TRBJ1-1 | TRBV5-1 | CASSPQGTNTEAFF
16 | TRBJ2-3 | TRBV24-1 | CATSARTSGRADTQYF
15 | TRBJ2-7 | TRBV2 | CASSESTGPPYEQYF
15 | TRBJ2-7 | TRBV11-1 | CASSPSSGRTHEQYF
14 | TRBJ2-7 | TRBV28 | CASRTSGIIYEQYF
17 | TRBJ2-1 | TRBV4-3 | CASSQDALAGGLDEQFF
14 | TRBJ2-7 | TRBV2 | CASAATGSSYEQYF
15 | TRBJ1-4 | TRBV28 | CASSSLVPGLEKLFF
16 | TRBJ2-1 | TRBV7-2 | CASSLVVGRPYNEQFF